Below, 19 T cell receptor beta chains from the same sample are listed, as sequenced in a study of blood T cell repertoires in COVID-19 (dated by TCRdb to 2018 to 2020). The protocol used for the library was the immunoSEQ multiplex PCR assay. Drawn from immuneACCESS, this table holds only the in-frame rearrangements with V and J called that TCRdb kept. Clones are partly lost; checked studies trace under half to an unresolved V gene and leave the rest unexplained. This sample gives over 250,000 clones in total; approximately 90% of them show up just once. Clones ranked in the top ten supply 3% of the sample. The sequenced material came from PBMCs or T cells enriched from blood (not recorded which). The origin of the receptors is a woman in her fifties or sixties who had recovered from COVID-19.

The chain recombines TRBV19 with TRBJ1-1; TRBD1 aligns across 11 bases. CDR3 length equals 16 residues. In germline, CDR1 is LNHDA, CDR2 SQIVND (reference sequence). The J segment lost 4 bases and the V segment lost 6 bases, leaving 10 bases of the junction unmatched. CDR3 region: CASRDRTGGEVTEAFF. Written as DNA, the CDR3 is TGTGCCAGTAGGGACCGGACAGGGGGCGAAGTCACTGAAGCTTTCTTT.

The chain has TRBV4-2 and TRBJ2-7; the D gene is possibly TRBD1 (6 bases). The germline V gene encodes CDR1 LGHNA and CDR2 YNFKEQ. V lost 1 base and J 2 bases, leaving 12 bases between the germline ends. The CDR3 is 15 residues long. CDR3 in DNA: TGTGCCAGCAGCCAAGGGACAGAGCTAACCTACGAGCAGTACTTC. Translated: CASSQGTELTYEQYF.

The gene calls are TRBV7-3 and TRBJ1-1; D remains unclear. CDR1 is SGHTA and CDR2 is FQGTGA in the germline V gene. The CDR3 has 13 amino acids. V lost 5 bases and J lost 2, with 9 bases in between. The CDR3 loop is CASSNRENTEAFF. CDR3 sequence (DNA): TGTGCCAGCAGCAACCGGGAAAACACTGAAGCTTTCTTT.

This rearrangement joins TRBV5-1 to TRBJ2-4, with D possibly matching TRBD1 (6 bases). The CDR3 totals 14 residues. CDR1 is SGHRS and CDR2 is YFSETQ in the germline V gene. V lost 2 bases, J lost 9 bases, and 15 bases lay in between. This CDR3 is CASSFTQGLSIQYF. The CDR3 DNA reads TGCGCCAGCAGCTTTACACAGGGTCTCTCCATTCAGTACTTC.

In its sample, this clone was seen once. V and J are TRBV29-1 and TRBJ2-1; no definite D call. The CDR3 extends over 14 amino acids. The germline gives CDR1 SQVTM, CDR2 ANQGSEA. The germline V and J ends were trimmed by 3 bases and 1 base, with 10 bases remaining between them. This CDR3 is CSVDEPTSYNEQFF. CDR3 nucleotide sequence: TGCAGCGTTGATGAACCAACATCCTACAATGAGCAGTTCTTC.

This clone was found a few times. V is TRBV28 and J is TRBJ1-5, with a possible D match to TRBD1 (5 bases). Germline V gene lookup returns CDR1 MDHEN and CDR2 SYDVKM. Trimming took 3 bases from V and 2 from J, leaving 11 bases between them. The CDR3 spans 15 residues. The CDR3 DNA follows: TGTGCCAGCAGTTTGGGGGGGGTCGGCAATCAGCCCCAGCATTTT. Its protein is CASSLGGVGNQPQHF.

The V gene is TRBV3-1 (or the pseudogene TRBV3-2), the J gene TRBJ2-3; a possible D gene is TRBD1 (6 bases). V shed 4 bases and J shed 4 bases, with 15 bases lying between them. There are 15 residues in the CDR3. Germline lookup yields CDR1 LGHDT and CDR2 YNNKEL (reference sequence). As DNA, the CDR3 is TGTGCCAGCAGCCCACGAGGATCAGGGGCAGATACGCAGTATTTT. Translation gives CASSPRGSGADTQYF.

The chain couples TRBV6-5 to TRBJ1-1; 9 nucleotides align to TRBD1. This CDR3 has 11 residues. V shed 10 bases, J shed 11 bases, and the junction held 8 bases outside the gene matches. Germline V gene lookup returns CDR1 MNHEY and CDR2 SVGAGI. The CDR3 coding sequence is TGTGCCACCGGGACAGGGAGGTTGGCTTTCTTT. This translates into CATGTGRLAFF.

This clone was seen a few times. The genes are TRBV27 and TRBJ1-6; D unresolved. Trimming took 5 bases from V and 10 from J, leaving 12 bases between them. CDR1 is MNHEY, CDR2 SMNVEV, per germline (reference sequence). The CDR3 runs 13 residues. In nucleotides, the CDR3 is TGTGCCAGCAGTGCCACCGGGAGCTCACCCCTCCACTTT. It encodes CASSATGSSPLHF.

The J gene is TRBJ2-2, the V gene TRBV3-1 (or the pseudogene TRBV3-2), with D hard to call. The ends were cut back, 2 bases at V and 2 bases at J, with 9 bases in the middle. The CDR3 totals 15 residues. Germline assignment: CDR1 LGHDT and CDR2 YNNKEL (reference sequence). The CDR3 DNA reads as TGTGCCAGCAGCCAAAGTTACAGAAACACCGGGGAGCTGTTTTTT. The encoded protein is CASSQSYRNTGELFF.

The chain couples TRBV7-6 to TRBJ2-7, with a possible D match to TRBD1 (5 bases). Germline assignment: CDR1 SGHVS and CDR2 FNYEAQ. V lost 1 base and J 1 base, leaving 14 bases between the germline ends. The CDR3 contains 16 residues. The CDR3 is CASSLVPVQGSYEQYF. DNA for the CDR3: TGTGCCAGCAGCTTAGTTCCAGTTCAGGGATCCTACGAGCAGTACTTC. The complete variable domain, with remaining parts taken from reference TRBV7-6 and TRBJ2-7, reads GAGVSQSPRYKVTKRGQDVALRCDPISGHVSLYWYRQALGQGPEFLTYFNYEAQQDKSGLPNDRFSAERPEGSISTLTIQRTEQRDSAMYRCASSLVPVQGSYEQYFGPGTRLTVT.

This sequence joins TRBV4-3 and TRBJ2-1; a possible D gene is TRBD2 (6 bases). V was clipped by 1 base and J by 4 bases, with 17 bases between them. Germline assignment: CDR1 LGHNA and CDR2 YSLEER. This CDR3 is built from 17 residues. The chain's CDR3 is CASSQVQLAERYNEQFF. Here the CDR3 DNA reads TGCGCCAGCAGCCAAGTACAACTAGCTGAGAGGTACAATGAGCAGTTCTTC.

The chain carries TRBV19 and TRBJ1-1; D remains ambiguous. V lost 6 bases and J 10 bases, leaving 21 bases between the germline ends. This CDR3 has 14 residues. The germline gives CDR1 LNHDA, CDR2 SQIVND (reference sequence). CDR3 loop: CASSPILAEEGAFF. CDR3 nucleotides: TGTGCCAGTAGCCCGATTTTGGCGGAGGAAGGAGCTTTCTTT.

CDR3 DNA sequence: TGTGCCTGGAGTGTACCGAGCGGGGCGAACACCGGGGAGCTGTTTTTT. This codes for CAWSVPSGANTGELFF. This chain connects TRBV30 to TRBJ2-2, with 7 bases identical to TRBD2. The V and J ends lost 0 bases and 0 bases, in that order; junction bases with no gene match: 4. This CDR3 has 16 residues. Looked up from germline, CDR1 is GTSNPN and CDR2 is SVGIG (reference sequence).

The chain carries TRBV6-2 or TRBV6-3 and TRBJ1-3; D perhaps matches TRBD1 (6 bases). With 5 bases removed from V and 0 bases from J, the gap between germline ends came to 11 bases. The CDR3 length is 15 residues. Germline CDR1 is MNHEY and CDR2 is SVGEGT. CDR3 region: CASSPGQLSGNTIYF. The CDR3 region has the DNA TGTGCCAGCAGTCCCGGACAGCTCTCTGGAAACACCATATATTTT.

The chain recombines TRBV19 with TRBJ1-5, with D hard to call. The V end was cut by 3 bases, the J end by 4 bases, with 4 bases between. Germline loops: CDR1 LNHDA, CDR2 SQIVND (reference sequence). The CDR3 has 12 residues. The CDR3 DNA follows: TGTGCCAGTAGTATCAGGAATCAGCCCCAGCATTTT. This encodes CASSIRNQPQHF.

This clone showed up just a few times. This rearrangement joins TRBV28 to TRBJ1-3; weak D call: TRBD1 (6 bases). The V gene lost 2 bases and the J gene lost 6 bases, with 8 bases spanning the gap. Germline CDR1 and CDR2: MDHEN and SYDVKM. The CDR3 extends over 13 amino acids. The CDR3 region is CASSLNRVNTIYF. The CDR3 DNA sequence: TGTGCCAGCAGTTTAAACAGGGTAAACACCATATATTTT. The full variable domain, rest sourced from reference TRBV28 and TRBJ1-3, is DVKVTQSSRYLVKRTGEKVFLECVQDMDHENMFWYRQDPGLGLRLIYFSYDVKMKEKGDIPEGYSVSREKKERFSLILESASTNQTSMYLCASSLNRVNTIYFGEGSWLTVV.

This clone turned up a few times. The V gene is TRBV4-1, the J gene TRBJ1-4; weak D call: TRBD1 (5 bases). Germline V gene sequence: CDR1 MGHRA, CDR2 YSYEKL. CDR3 length equals 17 residues. The V end was cut by 0 bases, the J end by 4 bases, with 15 bases between. CDR3 coding DNA: TGCGCCAGCAGCCAAGATTTCGGGAGGGACCTTAATGAAAAACTGTTTTTT. Translation gives CASSQDFGRDLNEKLFF.

This chain links TRBV19 with TRBJ2-5; 10 bases agree with TRBD2. Unmatched junction bases numbered 8, after V lost 5 bases and J lost 2 bases. Germline CDR1 LNHDA, CDR2 SQIVND (reference sequence). The CDR3 length is 16 residues. Here the CDR3 DNA reads TGTGCCAGTAGTCCCGGACTAGCGGACTTACAAGAGACCCAGTACTTC. It codes for CASSPGLADLQETQYF.